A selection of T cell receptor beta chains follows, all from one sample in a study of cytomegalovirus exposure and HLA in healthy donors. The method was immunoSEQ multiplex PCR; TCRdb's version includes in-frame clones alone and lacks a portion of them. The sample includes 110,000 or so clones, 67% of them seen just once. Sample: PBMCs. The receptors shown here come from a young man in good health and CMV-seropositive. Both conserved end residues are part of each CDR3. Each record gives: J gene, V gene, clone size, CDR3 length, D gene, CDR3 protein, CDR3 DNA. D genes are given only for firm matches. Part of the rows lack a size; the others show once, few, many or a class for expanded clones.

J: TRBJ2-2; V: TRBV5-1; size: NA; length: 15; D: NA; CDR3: CASSLAGINTGELFF; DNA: TGCGCCAGCAGCTTGGCCGGGATTAACACCGGGGAGCTGTTTTTT
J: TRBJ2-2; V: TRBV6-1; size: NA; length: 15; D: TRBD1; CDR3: CASSTVPGQGLELFF; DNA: TGTGCCAGCAGTACAGTCCCGGGACAGGGTTTGGAGCTGTTTTTT
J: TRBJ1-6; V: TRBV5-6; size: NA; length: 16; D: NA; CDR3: CASSFGQRIVVGPLHF; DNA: TGTGCCAGCAGCTTCGGACAGCGAATTGTAGTAGGACCCCTCCACTTT
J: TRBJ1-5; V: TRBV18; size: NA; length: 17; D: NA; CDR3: CASSFGTGSISNQPQHF; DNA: TGTGCCAGCTCATTTGGCACCGGGTCCATTAGTAATCAGCCCCAGCATTTT
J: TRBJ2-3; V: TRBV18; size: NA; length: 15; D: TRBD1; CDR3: CASSLGRGSTDTQYF; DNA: TGTGCCAGCTCACTCGGCAGGGGGTCCACAGATACGCAGTATTTT
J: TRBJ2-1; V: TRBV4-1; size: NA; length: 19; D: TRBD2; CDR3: CASSQERGLAGGLNNEQFF; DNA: TGCGCCAGCAGCCAAGAGAGGGGGCTAGCGGGGGGCCTGAACAATGAGCAGTTCTTC
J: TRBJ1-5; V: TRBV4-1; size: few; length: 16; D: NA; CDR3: CASSQGPTGSNQPQHF; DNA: TGCGCCAGCAGCCAAGGACCCACAGGGAGCAATCAGCCCCAGCATTTT
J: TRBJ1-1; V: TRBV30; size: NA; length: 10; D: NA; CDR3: CAWGSTEAFF; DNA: TGTGCCTGGGGGAGCACTGAAGCTTTCTTT
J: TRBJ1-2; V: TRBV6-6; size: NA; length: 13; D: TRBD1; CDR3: CASRTGGESGYTF; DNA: TGTGCCAGCAGAACAGGGGGCGAGAGTGGCTACACCTTC
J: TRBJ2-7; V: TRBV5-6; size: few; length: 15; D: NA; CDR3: CASSLDARLVYEQYF; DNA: TGTGCCAGCAGCTTGGACGCAAGACTCGTGTACGAGCAGTACTTC
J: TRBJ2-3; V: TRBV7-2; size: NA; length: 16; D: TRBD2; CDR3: CASSDQLAGSTDTQYF; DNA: TGTGCCAGCAGCGACCAACTAGCGGGTAGCACAGATACGCAGTATTTT
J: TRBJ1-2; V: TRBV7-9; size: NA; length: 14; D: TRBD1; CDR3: CASSLGQGDNGYTF; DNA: TGTGCCAGCAGCTTAGGACAGGGGGATAATGGCTACACCTTC
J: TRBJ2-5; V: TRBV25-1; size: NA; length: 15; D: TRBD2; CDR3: CASSEPTSGQETQYF; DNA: TGTGCCAGCAGTGAACCCACTAGCGGGCAAGAGACCCAGTACTTC
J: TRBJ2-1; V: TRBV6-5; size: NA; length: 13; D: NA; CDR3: CASTRELYNEQFF; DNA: TGTGCCAGCACACGGGAATTATACAATGAGCAGTTCTTC
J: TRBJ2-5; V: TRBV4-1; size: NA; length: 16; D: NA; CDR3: CASSQVWGRLEETQYF; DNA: TGCGCCAGCAGCCAAGTCTGGGGGCGTCTAGAGGAGACCCAGTACTTC
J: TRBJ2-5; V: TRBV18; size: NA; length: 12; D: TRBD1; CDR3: CASSGGQGTQYF; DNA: TGTGCCAGCTCCGGGGGACAGGGGACCCAGTACTTC
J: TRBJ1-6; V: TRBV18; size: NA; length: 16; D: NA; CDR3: CASSPIPGVGNSPLHF; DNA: TGTGCCAGCTCACCAATCCCAGGGGTAGGGAATTCACCCCTCCACTTT
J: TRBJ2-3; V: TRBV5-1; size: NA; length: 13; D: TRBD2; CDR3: CASRRTSGDTQYF; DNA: TGCGCCAGCAGACGGACTAGCGGGGATACGCAGTATTTT
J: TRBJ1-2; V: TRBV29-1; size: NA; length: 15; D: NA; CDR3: CSVEESNTVNYGYTF; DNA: TGCAGCGTTGAAGAGAGCAATACGGTAAACTATGGCTACACCTTC
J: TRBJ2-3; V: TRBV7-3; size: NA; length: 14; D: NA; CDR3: CASSLRGQTDTQYF; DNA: TGTGCCAGCAGCTTAAGAGGACAGACAGATACGCAGTATTTT
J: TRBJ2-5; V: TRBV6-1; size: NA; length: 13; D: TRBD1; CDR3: CASNNRGQETQYF; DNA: TGTGCCAGCAATAACAGGGGTCAAGAGACCCAGTACTTC
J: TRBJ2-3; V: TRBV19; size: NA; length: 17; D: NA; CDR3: CASSIDGRRVSTDTQYF; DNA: TGTGCCAGTAGTATAGATGGCCGCAGGGTCAGCACAGATACGCAGTATTTT
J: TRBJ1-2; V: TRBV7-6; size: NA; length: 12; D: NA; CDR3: CASSLGDYGYTF; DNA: TGTGCCAGCAGCTTAGGAGACTATGGCTACACCTTC
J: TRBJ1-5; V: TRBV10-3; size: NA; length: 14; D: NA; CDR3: CAISLGVDNQPQHF; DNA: TGTGCCATCAGTTTGGGCGTCGATAATCAGCCCCAGCATTTT
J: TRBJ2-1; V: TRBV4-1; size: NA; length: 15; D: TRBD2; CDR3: CASSQVGLTYNEQFF; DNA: TGCGCCAGCAGCCAAGTGGGACTAACCTACAATGAGCAGTTCTTC
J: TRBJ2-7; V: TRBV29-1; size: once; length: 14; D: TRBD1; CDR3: CSVGNRGPPYEQYF; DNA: TGCAGCGTTGGAAACAGGGGTCCCCCCTACGAGCAGTACTTC
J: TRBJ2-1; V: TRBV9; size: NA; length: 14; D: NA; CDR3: CASSAFVGGNEQFF; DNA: TGTGCCAGCAGCGCCTTTGTGGGGGGAAATGAGCAGTTCTTC
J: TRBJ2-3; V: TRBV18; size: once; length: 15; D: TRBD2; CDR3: CASSPGLAGDHTQYF; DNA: TGTGCCAGCTCACCGGGACTAGCGGGGGACCATACGCAGTATTTT
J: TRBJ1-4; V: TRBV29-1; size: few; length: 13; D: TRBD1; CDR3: CSVTGTEEEKLFF; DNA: TGCAGCGTGACCGGGACAGAAGAAGAAAAACTGTTTTTT
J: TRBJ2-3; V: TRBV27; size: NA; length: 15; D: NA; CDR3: CASSLAAISTDTQYF; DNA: TGTGCCAGCAGTTTAGCCGCTATCAGCACAGATACGCAGTATTTT
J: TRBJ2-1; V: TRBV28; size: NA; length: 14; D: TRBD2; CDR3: CASRTGGQYNEQFF; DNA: TGTGCCAGCAGAACGGGGGGGCAGTACAATGAGCAGTTCTTC
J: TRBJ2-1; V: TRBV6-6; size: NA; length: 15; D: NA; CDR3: CASSATSGVFNEQFF; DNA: TGTGCCAGCAGCGCCACTTCAGGGGTCTTCAATGAGCAGTTCTTC
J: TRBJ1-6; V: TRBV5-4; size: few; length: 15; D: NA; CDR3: CASSWTSSYNSPLHF; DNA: TGTGCCAGCAGCTGGACTAGCTCCTATAATTCACCCCTCCACTTT
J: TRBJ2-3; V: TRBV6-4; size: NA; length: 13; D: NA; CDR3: CASSDTHTDTQYF; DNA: TGTGCCAGCAGTGACACACACACAGATACGCAGTATTTT
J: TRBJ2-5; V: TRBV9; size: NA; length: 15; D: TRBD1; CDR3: CASSVGQGADRTQYF; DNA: TGTGCCAGCAGCGTAGGGCAGGGGGCAGACAGGACCCAGTACTTC
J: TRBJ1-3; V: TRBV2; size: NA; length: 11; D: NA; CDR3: CASSQGNTIYF; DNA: TGTGCCAGCAGCCAGGGAAACACCATATATTTT
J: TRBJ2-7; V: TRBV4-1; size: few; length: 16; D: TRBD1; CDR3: CASSQDPQGASGEQYF; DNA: TGCGCCAGCAGCCAAGATCCACAGGGGGCATCGGGGGAGCAGTACTTC
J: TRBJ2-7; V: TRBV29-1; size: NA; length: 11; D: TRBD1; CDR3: CSAWDRLRQYF; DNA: TGCAGCGCTTGGGACAGGCTAAGGCAGTACTTC
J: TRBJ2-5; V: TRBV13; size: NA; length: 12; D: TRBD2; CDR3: CASSPPGLAAYF; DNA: TGTGCCAGCAGCCCCCCGGGACTAGCGGCTTACTTC
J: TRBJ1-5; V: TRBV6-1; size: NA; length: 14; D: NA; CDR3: CATSGHSDGQPQHF; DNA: TGTGCCACCTCAGGACACTCAGACGGACAGCCCCAGCATTTT
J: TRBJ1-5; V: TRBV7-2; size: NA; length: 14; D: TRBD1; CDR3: CASSWGQGAQPQHF; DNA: TGTGCCAGCAGCTGGGGTCAGGGGGCTCAGCCCCAGCATTTT
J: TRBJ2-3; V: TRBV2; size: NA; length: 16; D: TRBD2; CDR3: CASSLGLAGITDTQYF; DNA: TGTGCCAGCAGTCTCGGACTAGCGGGGATCACAGATACGCAGTATTTT
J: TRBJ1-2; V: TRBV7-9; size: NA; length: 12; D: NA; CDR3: CSSSLGGHGYTF; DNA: TGTTCCAGCAGCTTAGGCGGCCATGGCTACACCTTC
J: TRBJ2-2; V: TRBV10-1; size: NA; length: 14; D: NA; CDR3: CASSEEGNTGELFF; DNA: TGCGCCAGCAGTGAGGAGGGAAACACCGGGGAGCTGTTTTTT
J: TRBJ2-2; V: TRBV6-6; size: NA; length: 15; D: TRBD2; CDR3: CASRPGLAEGGELFF; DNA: TGTGCCAGCAGGCCGGGACTAGCGGAGGGCGGGGAGCTGTTTTTT
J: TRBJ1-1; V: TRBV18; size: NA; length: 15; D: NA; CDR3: CATAPAEGMNTEAFF; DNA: TGTGCCACAGCTCCGGCCGAGGGCATGAACACTGAAGCTTTCTTT
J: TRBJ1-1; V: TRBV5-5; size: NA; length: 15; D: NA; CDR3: CASSLGQLGNTEAFF; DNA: TGTGCCAGCAGCTTAGGACAGCTGGGGAACACTGAAGCTTTCTTT
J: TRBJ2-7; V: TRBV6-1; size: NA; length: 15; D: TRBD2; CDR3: CASSGRAGPAYEQYF; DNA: TGTGCCAGCAGTGGAAGAGCGGGGCCGGCCTACGAGCAGTACTTC
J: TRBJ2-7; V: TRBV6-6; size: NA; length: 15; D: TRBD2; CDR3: CACSRGRGFSYEQYF; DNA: TGTGCCTGCTCTAGAGGGAGGGGCTTCTCCTACGAGCAGTACTTC
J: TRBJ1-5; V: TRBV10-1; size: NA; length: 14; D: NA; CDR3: CASSEDNSNQPQHF; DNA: TGCGCCAGCAGTGAGGACAATAGCAATCAGCCCCAGCATTTT
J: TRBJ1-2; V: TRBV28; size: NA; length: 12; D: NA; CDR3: CASRDSRTGYTF; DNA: TGTGCCAGCAGAGACAGCCGTACTGGCTACACCTTC
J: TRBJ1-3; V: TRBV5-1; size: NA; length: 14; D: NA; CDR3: CASSLGAAGNTIYF; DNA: TGCGCCAGCAGCTTGGGGGCAGCTGGAAACACCATATATTTT
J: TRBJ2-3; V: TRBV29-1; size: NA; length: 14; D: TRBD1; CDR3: CSVERTGTTDTQYF; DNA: TGCAGCGTTGAAAGGACAGGGACCACAGATACGCAGTATTTT